A single T cell receptor (beta chain) is shown here with its context. The source of the sample is a study of shared clonotypes between healthy human individuals. Study-level background: Each donor's CD4 naive and CD4 memory cells filled three plates apiece, CD8 naive two, and CD8 memory one.

The CDR3 extends over 17 amino acids. Germline lookup yields CDR1 SGDLS and CDR2 YYNGEE. V gave up 0 bases and J gave up 6 bases; unmatched junction bases: 8. TCRdb's table, derived via immunoSEQ multiplex PCR, lists solely in-frame clones and lacks some. The sample has over a million clones, roughly 96% seen once; the top ten hold over 1%. The source is a young man in good health. The chain recombines TRBV9 with TRBJ2-2, with 10 bases aligning to TRBD2. Sequencing was performed on naive CD4+ T cells sorted from blood. The subset denotes: CD45RA+ positively selected. The CDR3 bases are TGTGCCAGCAGCGTAGCTGGGAGCGGGAGGGCCTCCGGGGAGCTGTTTTTT. Its translation is CASSVAGSGRASGELFF.